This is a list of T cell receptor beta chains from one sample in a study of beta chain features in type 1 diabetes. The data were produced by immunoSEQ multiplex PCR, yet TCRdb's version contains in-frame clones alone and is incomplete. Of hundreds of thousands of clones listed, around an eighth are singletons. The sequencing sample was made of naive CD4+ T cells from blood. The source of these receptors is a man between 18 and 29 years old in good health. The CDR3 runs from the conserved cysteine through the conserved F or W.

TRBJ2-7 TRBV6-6 CASNQRTGHEQYF
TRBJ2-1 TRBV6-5 CASSRTGGSEQFF
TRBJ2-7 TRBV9 CASSVGGTSGAYEQYF
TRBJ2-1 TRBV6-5 CASSYSTGTNYNEQFF
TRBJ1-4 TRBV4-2 CASSQGDRKEKLFF
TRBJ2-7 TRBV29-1 CSVPTGSYEQYF
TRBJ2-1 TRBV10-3 CASRGANEQFF
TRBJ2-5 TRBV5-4 CASSSGLAGIETQYF
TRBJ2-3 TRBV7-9 CASSPSWGGSSTDTQYF
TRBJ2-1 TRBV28 CASSHSGTVGNEQFF
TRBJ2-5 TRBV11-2 CASSLSARTGGGPQTQYF
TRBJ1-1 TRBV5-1 CASSLGDRGLKTEAFF
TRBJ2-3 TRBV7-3 CASSLGQTRTDTQYF
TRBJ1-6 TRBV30 CAWSVKIGGGSPLHF
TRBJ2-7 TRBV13 CASSTSGGGYEQYF
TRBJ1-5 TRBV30 CAWSPGSGNQPQHF
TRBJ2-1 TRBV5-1 CASSKGLAGSADEQFF
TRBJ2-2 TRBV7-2 CASSFGNTGELFF
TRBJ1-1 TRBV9 CASSVQVTNTEAFF
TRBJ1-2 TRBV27 CASSYNRGEGYTF
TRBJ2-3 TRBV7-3 CASSLLAGRDTQYF
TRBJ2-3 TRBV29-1 CSVKEPQDTQYF
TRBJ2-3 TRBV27 CASKTGGSSTDTQYF
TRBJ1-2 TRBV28 CASSLGTGDLYGYTF
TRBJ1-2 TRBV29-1 CSVDLNYGYTF
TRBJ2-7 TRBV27 CASSSLAGGSYEQYF
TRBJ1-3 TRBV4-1 CASSQGPRGGGNTIYF
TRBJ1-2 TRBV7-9 CASSFGTGWSTF
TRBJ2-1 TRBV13 CASSLEAVAYNEQFF
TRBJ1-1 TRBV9 CASTSGVDTEAFF
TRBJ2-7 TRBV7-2 CASSGGQGPYEQYF
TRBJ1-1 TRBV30 CAWIPLHPAGGGAFF
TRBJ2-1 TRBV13 CASSLGVTSGGRKFF
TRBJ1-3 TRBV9 CASSASRTKDSGNTIYF
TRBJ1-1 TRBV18 CASSPPSTTGNTEAFF
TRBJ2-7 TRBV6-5 CASRSGTGVYEQYF
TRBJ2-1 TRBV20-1 CSATRGNEQFF
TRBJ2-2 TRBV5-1 CASSLGLAGVNTGELFF
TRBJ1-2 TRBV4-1 CASSQGTGDGYTF